The following is a T cell receptor (beta chain) sequence with its context. Its antigen is undetermined. The read ends 3 residues shy of where the CDR3 ends; the end is completed using the germline J gene. Sequenced by immunoSEQ multiplex PCR; TCRdb stores in-frame clones only, minus some. Reported are approximately 52,000 clones; the ten largest clones contain 0.7% to 0.95%. This sample was taken from a study of Tregs in tolerant kidney transplant recipients. The CDR3 is 15 residues long. V dropped 7 bases and J dropped 5 bases, with 20 bases sitting between them. Germline V CDR1 and CDR2: LNHDA, SQIVND (reference sequence). Regarding the study as a whole: Nucleotide sequences could not be compared across some patients' samples due to primer changes.

The TCR originated in a human donor who received a combined kidney and bone marrow transplant. The rearrangement uses TRBV19 and TRBJ1-1; D uncertain. The sample here was CD4+ T cells from blood, taken before the transplant. The CDR3 is CASIPTPWAETEAFF. The CDR3 DNA, read in part, is TGTGCCAGTATCCCGACACCCTGGGCTGAGACTGAA.